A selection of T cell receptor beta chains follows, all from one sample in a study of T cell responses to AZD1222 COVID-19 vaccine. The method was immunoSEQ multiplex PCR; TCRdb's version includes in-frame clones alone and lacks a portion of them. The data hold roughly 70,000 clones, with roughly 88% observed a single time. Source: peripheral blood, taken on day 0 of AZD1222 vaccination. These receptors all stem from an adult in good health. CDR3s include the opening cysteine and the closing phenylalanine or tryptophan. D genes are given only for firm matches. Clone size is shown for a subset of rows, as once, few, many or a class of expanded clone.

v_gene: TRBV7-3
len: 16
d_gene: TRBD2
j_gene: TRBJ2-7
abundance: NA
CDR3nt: TGTGCCAGCAGCTTAGAGGGGACTAGCGGGAGTTACGAGCAGTACTTC
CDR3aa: CASSLEGTSGSYEQYF

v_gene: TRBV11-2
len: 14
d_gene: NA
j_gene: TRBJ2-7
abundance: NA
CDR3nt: TGTGCCAGCAGCTTAGCGGGGCAGGGCTACGAGCAGTACTTC
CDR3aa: CASSLAGQGYEQYF

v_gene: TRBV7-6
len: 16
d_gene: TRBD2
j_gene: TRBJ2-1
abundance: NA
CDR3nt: TGTGCCAGCAGCTTAGCCCCTAGCGGGAGGCCTCTGGGGGAGTTCTTC
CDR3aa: CASSLAPSGRPLGEFF

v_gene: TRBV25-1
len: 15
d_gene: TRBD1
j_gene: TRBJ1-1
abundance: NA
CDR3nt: TGTGCCAGCAGAACAGGGGGCGCGGAAGGCACTGAAGCTTTCTTT
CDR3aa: CASRTGGAEGTEAFF

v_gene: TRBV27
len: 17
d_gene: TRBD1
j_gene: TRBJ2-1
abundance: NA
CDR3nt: TGTGCCAGCAGTCTTTACAGCGACAGGGGGCGATACAATGAGCAGTTCTTC
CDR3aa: CASSLYSDRGRYNEQFF

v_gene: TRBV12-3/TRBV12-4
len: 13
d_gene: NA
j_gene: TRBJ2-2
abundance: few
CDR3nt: TGTGCCAGCAGTTTTTCTATCACCGGGGAGCTGTTTTTT
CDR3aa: CASSFSITGELFF

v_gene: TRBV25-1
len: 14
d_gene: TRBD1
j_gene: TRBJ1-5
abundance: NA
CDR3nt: TGTGCCAGCAGTTCCACAGGGGGCAATCAGCCCCAGCATTTT
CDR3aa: CASSSTGGNQPQHF

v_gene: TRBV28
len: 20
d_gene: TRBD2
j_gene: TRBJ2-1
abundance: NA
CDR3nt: TGTGCCAGCAGTCCCGCACACATCACTAGCGGGAGGGCCAGTGACGATGAGCAGTTCTTC
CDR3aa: CASSPAHITSGRASDDEQFF

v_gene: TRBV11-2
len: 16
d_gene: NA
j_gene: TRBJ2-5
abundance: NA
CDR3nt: TGTGCCAGCAGCTCGAGCGCAGGGAATCGGGGAGAGACCCAGTACTTC
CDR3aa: CASSSSAGNRGETQYF

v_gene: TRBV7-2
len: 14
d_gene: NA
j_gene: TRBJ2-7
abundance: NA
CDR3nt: TGTGCCAGCAGCCCTAAGGGGGGGCCGGGAGAGCAGTACTTC
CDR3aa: CASSPKGGPGEQYF

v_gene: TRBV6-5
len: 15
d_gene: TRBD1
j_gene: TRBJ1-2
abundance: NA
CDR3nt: TGTGCCAGCAGTTACTCGGGGACAGGGGTGGGAGGCTACACCTTC
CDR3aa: CASSYSGTGVGGYTF

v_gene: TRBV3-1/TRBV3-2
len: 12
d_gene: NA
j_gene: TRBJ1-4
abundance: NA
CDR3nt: TGTGCCAGCAGCCCCGAACGTGAAAAACTGTTTTTT
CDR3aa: CASSPEREKLFF

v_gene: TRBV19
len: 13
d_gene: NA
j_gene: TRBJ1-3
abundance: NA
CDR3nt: TGTGCCAGTAGGTGGGCCTCTGGAAACACCATATATTTT
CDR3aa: CASRWASGNTIYF

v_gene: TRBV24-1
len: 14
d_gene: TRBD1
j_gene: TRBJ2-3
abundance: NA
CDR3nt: TGTGCCACGGAACAGGGGGTCCTTGCAGATACGCAGTATTTT
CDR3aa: CATEQGVLADTQYF

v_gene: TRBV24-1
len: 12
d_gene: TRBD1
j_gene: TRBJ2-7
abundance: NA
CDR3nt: TGTGCCACTGGACAGGGTAGCCACGAGCAGTACTTC
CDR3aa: CATGQGSHEQYF

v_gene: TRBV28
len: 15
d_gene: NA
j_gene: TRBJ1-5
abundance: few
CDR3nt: TGTGCCAGCAGCCTAGATCTTCGTAGCAATCAGCCCCAGCATTTT
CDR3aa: CASSLDLRSNQPQHF

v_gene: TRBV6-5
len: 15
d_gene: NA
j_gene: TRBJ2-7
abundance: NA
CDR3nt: TGTGCCAGCAGTTACGGCCGGGGGCTTTCCTACGAGCAGTACTTC
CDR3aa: CASSYGRGLSYEQYF

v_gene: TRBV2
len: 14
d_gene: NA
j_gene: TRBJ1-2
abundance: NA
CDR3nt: TGTGCCAGCATGGGGGACATAGCTAACTATGGCTACACCTTC
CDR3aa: CASMGDIANYGYTF

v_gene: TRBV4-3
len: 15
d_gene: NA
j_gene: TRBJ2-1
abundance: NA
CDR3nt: TGCGCCAGCAGCCAAGAGGAGCGGAACTACAATGAGCAGTTCTTC
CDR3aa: CASSQEERNYNEQFF

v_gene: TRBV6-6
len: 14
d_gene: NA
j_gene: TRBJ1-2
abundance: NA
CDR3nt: TGTGCCAGCAGTTACGGGGGAGAGGGCTATGGCTACACCTTC
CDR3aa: CASSYGGEGYGYTF

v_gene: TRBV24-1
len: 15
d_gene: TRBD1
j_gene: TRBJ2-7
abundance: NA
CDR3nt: TGTGCCACCAGTGAATCGGACAGGCTTCTGAGCGAGCAGTACTTC
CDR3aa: CATSESDRLLSEQYF

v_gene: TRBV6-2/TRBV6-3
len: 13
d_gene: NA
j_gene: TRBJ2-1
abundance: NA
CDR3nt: TGTGCCAGCAGTTACAGGTATGACGGTGAGCAGTTCTTC
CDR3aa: CASSYRYDGEQFF

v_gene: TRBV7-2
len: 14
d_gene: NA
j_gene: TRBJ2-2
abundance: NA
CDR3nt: TGTGCCAGCAGCCCACCAGGGAACACCGGGGAGCTGTTTTTT
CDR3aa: CASSPPGNTGELFF

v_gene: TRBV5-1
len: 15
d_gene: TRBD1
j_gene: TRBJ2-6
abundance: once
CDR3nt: TGCGCCAGTGAAAATACAGGGGCTGGGGCCAACGTCCTGACTTTC
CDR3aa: CASENTGAGANVLTF

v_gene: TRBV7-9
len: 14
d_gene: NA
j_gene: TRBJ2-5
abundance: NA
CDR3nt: TGTGCCAGCAGCTTACAGAAGTCCCAAGAGACCCAGTACTTC
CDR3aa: CASSLQKSQETQYF

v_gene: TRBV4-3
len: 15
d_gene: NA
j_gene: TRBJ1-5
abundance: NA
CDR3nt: TGCGCCAGCAGCCAAGAAACGGCTAGCAATCAGCCCCAGCATTTT
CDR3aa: CASSQETASNQPQHF

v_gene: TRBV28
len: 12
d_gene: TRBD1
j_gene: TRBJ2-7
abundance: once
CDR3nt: TGTGCCAGCCTCACAGGGGAGCACGAGCAGTACTTC
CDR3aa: CASLTGEHEQYF

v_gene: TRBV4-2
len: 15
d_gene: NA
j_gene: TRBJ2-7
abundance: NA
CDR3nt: TGTGCCAGCAGCCAAGAAGGCGGGCGCTCCTACGAGCAGTACTTC
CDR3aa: CASSQEGGRSYEQYF

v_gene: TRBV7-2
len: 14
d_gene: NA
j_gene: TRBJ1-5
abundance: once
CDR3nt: TGTGCCAGCAGCTCAATAGGGTTCAATCAGCCCCAGCATTTT
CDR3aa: CASSSIGFNQPQHF

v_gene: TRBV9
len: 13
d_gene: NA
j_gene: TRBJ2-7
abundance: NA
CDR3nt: TGTGCCAGCAGCGTAGAATTCCCCGGAGAGCAGTACTTC
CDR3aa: CASSVEFPGEQYF

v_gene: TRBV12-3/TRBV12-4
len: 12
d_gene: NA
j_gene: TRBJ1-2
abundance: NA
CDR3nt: TGTGCCAGCAGCCCCACTTTGGGGGGCTACACCTTC
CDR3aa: CASSPTLGGYTF

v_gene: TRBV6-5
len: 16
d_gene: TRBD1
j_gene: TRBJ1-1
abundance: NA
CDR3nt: TGTGCCAGCAGTTACATCCGGGACAGCGACAACACTGAAGCTTTCTTT
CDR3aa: CASSYIRDSDNTEAFF

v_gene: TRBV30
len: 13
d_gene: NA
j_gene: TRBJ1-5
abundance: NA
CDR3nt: TGTGCCTTGTCGGACGGGAACAATCAGCCCCAGCATTTT
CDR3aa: CALSDGNNQPQHF

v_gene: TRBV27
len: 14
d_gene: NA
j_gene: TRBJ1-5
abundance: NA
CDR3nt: TGTGCCAGCAGGGACCGGGACGGCAATCAGCCCCAGCATTTT
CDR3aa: CASRDRDGNQPQHF

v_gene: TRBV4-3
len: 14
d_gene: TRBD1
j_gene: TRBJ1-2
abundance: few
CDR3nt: TGCGCCAGCAGCCATGACAGGGCCTACTATGGCTACACCTTC
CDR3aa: CASSHDRAYYGYTF

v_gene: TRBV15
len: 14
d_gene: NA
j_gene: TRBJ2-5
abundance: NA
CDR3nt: TGTGCCACCAGCAGAGATAGGGGGAAAGAGACCCAGTACTTC
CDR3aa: CATSRDRGKETQYF

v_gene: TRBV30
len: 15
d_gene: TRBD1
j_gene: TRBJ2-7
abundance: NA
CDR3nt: TGTGCCTGGAGTGTCCGACAGGGGGGCTGGCGAGAGCAGTACTTC
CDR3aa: CAWSVRQGGWREQYF

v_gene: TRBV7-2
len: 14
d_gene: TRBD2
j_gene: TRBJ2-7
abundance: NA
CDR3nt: TGTGCCAGCAGTCGACTAGCCCCGGCGTACGAGCAGTACTTC
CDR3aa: CASSRLAPAYEQYF

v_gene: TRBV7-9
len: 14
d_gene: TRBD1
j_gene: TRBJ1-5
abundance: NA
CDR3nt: TGTGCCAGCAGCTTTACAGGGGGCGGTCAGCCCCAGCATTTT
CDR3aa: CASSFTGGGQPQHF

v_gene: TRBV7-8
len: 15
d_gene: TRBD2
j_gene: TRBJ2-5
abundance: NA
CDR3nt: TGTGCCAGCAGCCTGACTAGCGGGAGAGGAGAGACCCAGTACTTC
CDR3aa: CASSLTSGRGETQYF

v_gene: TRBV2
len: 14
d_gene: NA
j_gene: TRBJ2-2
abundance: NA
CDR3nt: TGTGCCAGCAGGCCAGACTACTACACCGGGGAGCTGTTTTTT
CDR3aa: CASRPDYYTGELFF

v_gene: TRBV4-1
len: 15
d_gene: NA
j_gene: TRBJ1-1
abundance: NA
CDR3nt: TGCGCCAGCAGCCAAGCTGGCTCCATGAACACTGAAGCTTTCTTT
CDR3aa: CASSQAGSMNTEAFF

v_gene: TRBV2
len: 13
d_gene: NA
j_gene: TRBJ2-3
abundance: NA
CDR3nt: TGTGCCAGCAGGGACAGAGGCACAGATACGCAGTATTTT
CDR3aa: CASRDRGTDTQYF

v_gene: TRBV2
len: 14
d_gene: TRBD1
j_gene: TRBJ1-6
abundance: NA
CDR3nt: TGTGCCAGCAGTCCGGACAGGGGGCTTTCACCCCTCCACTTT
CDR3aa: CASSPDRGLSPLHF

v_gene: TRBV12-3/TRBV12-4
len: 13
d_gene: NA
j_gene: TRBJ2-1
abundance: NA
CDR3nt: TGTGCCAGCAAGGGGGACTACTACAATGAGCAGTTCTTC
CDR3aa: CASKGDYYNEQFF

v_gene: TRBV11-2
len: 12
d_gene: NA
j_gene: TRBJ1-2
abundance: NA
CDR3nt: TGTGCCAGCAGCTTAGGAGACATTTTCCACACCTTC
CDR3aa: CASSLGDIFHTF

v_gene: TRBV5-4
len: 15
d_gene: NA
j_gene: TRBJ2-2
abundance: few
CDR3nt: TGTGCCAGCAGCTTGAGCGCGGGTAGAAGTGGGGAGCTGTTTTTT
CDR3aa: CASSLSAGRSGELFF

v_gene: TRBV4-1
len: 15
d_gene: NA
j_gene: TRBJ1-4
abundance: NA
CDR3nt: TGCGCCAGCAGCCAAAATAGGGGAACTAATGAAAAACTGTTTTTT
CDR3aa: CASSQNRGTNEKLFF

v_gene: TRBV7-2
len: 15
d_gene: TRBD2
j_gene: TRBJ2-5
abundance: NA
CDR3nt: TGTGCCAGCAGTTATGTAGGGAGGGGCCAAGAGACCCAGTACTTC
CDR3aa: CASSYVGRGQETQYF